Detailed here is one TCR beta chain. Trimming took off 0 bases at V and 3 bases at J, with 18 bases between the two ends. Germline values: CDR1 LGHDT, CDR2 YNNKEL (reference sequence). The CDR3 consists of 17 residues. RNA totalling 0.5 to 1 ug underwent reverse transcription with random hexamers. Multiplex PCR with immunoSEQ amplified the TCR beta CDR3 across 54 Vbeta and 13 Jbeta. TCRdb fed the immunoSEQ multiplex PCR reads into MiXCR, producing one record per CDR3 protein. The sample carries about 440,000 distinct CDR3 sequences, approximately 89% recorded once. The sample is drawn from a study of CD8 T cells in Susac syndrome. Sequencing of TCR beta was performed on blood CD8+ T cells and on blood CD4+ T cells.

This TCR came from a human donor with multiple sclerosis. The source material was CD8+ T cells from PBMCs. The chain couples TRBV3-1 to TRBJ2-7; D uncertain. In DNA form, the CDR3 reads TGTGCCAGCAGCCAAGATATCGGAATAGCAGAAATCTACGAGCAGTACTTC. It specifies CASSQDIGIAEIYEQYF.